Following are 16 T cell receptor beta chains from one sample sequenced in a study of shared clonotypes between healthy human individuals. Using immunoSEQ multiplex PCR, the repertoire was profiled, and TCRdb retains in-frame clones only, with some absent. The sample contains about 2,500,000 clones, approximately 94% of which appear only once. Sequences were obtained from naive CD4+ T cells sorted from blood. Sample subset: CD45RA+ positively selected. The source of these receptors is a young man in good health.

This clone was seen only a few times. In the same sample, other DNA sequences code for this CDR3. The gene calls are TRBV5-4 and TRBJ2-7; D not certain. CDR3 size: 13 residues. The V end lost 0 bases, the J end lost 0 bases, and 4 bases lay between the germline ends. Germline V gene sequence: CDR1 SGHNT, CDR2 YYREEE (reference sequence). In DNA form, the CDR3 reads TGTGCCAGCAGCTTGGGGAGCTCCTACGAGCAGTACTTC. Its translation is CASSLGSSYEQYF.

The chain carries TRBV5-6 and TRBJ2-1; possible D gene TRBD2, 5 bases. V lost 2 bases and J 0 bases, leaving 6 bases between the germline ends. Germline V CDR1 and CDR2: SGHDT, YYEEEE. The CDR3 is 14 amino acids. DNA for the CDR3: TGTGCCAGCAGCTTCCGGGACTCCTACAATGAGCAGTTCTTC. Encoded protein: CASSFRDSYNEQFF.

The CDR3 DNA follows: TGTGCCAGCAGCCCGACTAGCATAGGTGAGCAGTTCTTC. Translated: CASSPTSIGEQFF. The chain uses TRBV5-4 and TRBJ2-1; 7 positions match TRBD2. CDR3 length: 13 amino acids. From germline, CDR1 is SGHNT and CDR2 YYREEE (reference sequence). J lost 9 bases, V lost 4 bases, and 7 bases had no gene match. The full variable domain, rest sourced from reference TRBV5-4 and TRBJ2-1, is ETGVTQSPTHLIKTRGQQVTLRCSSQSGHNTVSWYQQALGQGPQFIFQYYREEENGRGNFPPRFSGLQFPNYSSELNVNALELDDSALYLCASSPTSIGEQFFGPGTRLTVL.

A few counts support this clone. In nucleotides, the CDR3 is TGTGCCCTGGGGGGGAGTGGCTACACCTTC. Translated, it gives CALGGSGYTF. V gene TRBV30 combines with J gene TRBJ1-2, with D possibly matching TRBD1 (5 bases). Deletions cut 8 bases from V and 7 bases from J, with 11 bases between. Germline V gene sequence: CDR1 GTSNPN, CDR2 SVGIG (reference sequence). The CDR3 is made up of 10 amino acids.

This clone was counted between two and nine times. The sample has other DNA sequences that encode this CDR3 too. V is TRBV6-5 and J is TRBJ1-4; 8 positions agree with TRBD1. CDR3 length equals 15 residues. V shed 0 bases and J 8 bases; nucleotides not matched to a gene: 5. Germline loops: CDR1 MNHEY, CDR2 SVGAGI. Written as DNA, the CDR3 is TGTGCCAGCAGTTACTCGACAGGGGAAGACGAAAAACTGTTTTTT. This codes for CASSYSTGEDEKLFF.

The chain has TRBV30 and TRBJ1-2; TRBD1 is a possible D gene (6 bases). This CDR3 contains 13 residues. CDR1 GTSNPN and CDR2 SVGIG come from the germline V gene (reference sequence). Trimming shortened V by 1 base and J by 8 bases, and 14 bases separated the two germline ends. The CDR3 DNA sequence: TGTGCCTGGAGTGCAGGGGCGGGGGAAGGCTACACCTTC. Protein sequence: CAWSAGAGEGYTF.

This clone showed up just once. V and J are TRBV7-2 and TRBJ2-3; TRBD2 matches 9 bases. Germline lookup yields CDR1 SGHTA and CDR2 FQGNSA. Trimming took 4 bases from V and 5 from J; bases not matched to a gene: 10. The CDR3 sequence is 16 residues long. The CDR3 loop reads CASSSPGLAPGDTQYF. CDR3 DNA: TGTGCCAGCAGCTCGCCGGGACTAGCCCCTGGAGATACGCAGTATTTT.

Of note for this clone: At the DNA level, this CDR3 is encoded by other sequences in the same sample as well. The rearrangement joins TRBV5-1 to TRBJ2-5, with 8 bases matching TRBD2. CDR3 size: 15 residues. After removal of 1 base from V and 1 base from J, the junction contained 3 bases not matched to a gene. Germline V lookup: CDR1 SGHRS, CDR2 YFSETQ. The CDR3 DNA is TGCGCCAGCAGCTTGATTGCGGGGGGCCAAGAGACCCAGTACTTC. It encodes CASSLIAGGQETQYF.

The J gene is TRBJ1-5, the V gene TRBV7-2; TRBD1 aligns across 7 bases. V was clipped by 5 bases and J by 0 bases; unmatched bases: 7. The germline V gene has CDR1 SGHTA and CDR2 FQGNSA. There are 16 residues in the CDR3. DNA of the CDR3: TGTGCCAGCAGCCCAGGGGGGGGACCTAGCAATCAGCCCCAGCATTTT. Translation gives CASSPGGGPSNQPQHF. The full variable domain, in which reference TRBV7-2 and TRBJ1-5 provide the parts outside the CDR3, is GAGVSQSPSNKVTEKGKDVELRCDPISGHTALYWYRQSLGQGLEFLIYFQGNSAPDKSGLPSDRFSAERTGGSVSTLTIQRTQQEDSAVYLCASSPGGGPSNQPQHFGDGTRLSIL.

The chain has TRBV28 and TRBJ2-5, with 9 bases lining up with TRBD1. The V segment lost 3 bases and the J segment 5 bases; nucleotides outside the gene matches: 4. The germline V gene encodes CDR1 MDHEN and CDR2 SYDVKM. The CDR3 extends over 14 amino acids. In DNA, the CDR3 is TGTGCCAGCAGTTTGGGACAGGGAATCGAGACCCAGTACTTC. It codes for CASSLGQGIETQYF.

In regard to this clone: Distinct nucleotide sequences in the sample also encode this CDR3. The genes are TRBV7-9 and TRBJ2-3; 8 bases fit TRBD1. The length of the CDR3 is 14 residues. The V and J ends lost 3 bases and 2 bases, in that order; junction bases with no gene match: 1. Germline V gene data show CDR1 as SEHNR and CDR2 as FQNEAQ (reference sequence). The CDR3 nucleotides read TGTGCCAGCAGCTTGGACAGGGCCACAGATACGCAGTATTTT. It specifies CASSLDRATDTQYF. Variable domain in full (rest from reference TRBV7-9 and TRBJ2-3): DTGVSQNPRHKITKRGQNVTFRCDPISEHNRLYWYRQTLGQGPEFLTYFQNEAQLEKSRLLSDRFSAERPKGSFSTLEIQRTEQGDSAMYLCASSLDRATDTQYFGPGTRLTVL.

The rearrangement uses TRBV19 and TRBJ2-4, with D possibly being TRBD1 (6 bases). The CDR3 consists of 13 residues. CDR1 LNHDA and CDR2 SQIVND come from the germline V gene (reference sequence). Trimming took off 1 base at V and 10 bases at J, with 11 bases between the two ends. This CDR3 reads CASSIGGPKIQYF. DNA for the CDR3: TGTGCCAGTAGTATAGGGGGGCCAAAGATTCAGTACTTC.

The chain is built from TRBV18 and TRBJ2-5; TRBD1 might be the D (5 bases). Germline lookup yields CDR1 KGHSH and CDR2 LQKENI. The CDR3 covers 14 residues. The germline V and J ends were trimmed by 4 bases and 0 bases, with 9 bases remaining between them. CDR3 in DNA: TGTGCCAGCTCACAAGGACATAACCAAGAGACCCAGTACTTC. Its translation: CASSQGHNQETQYF. Drawing the rest from reference TRBV18 and TRBJ2-5, the complete variable domain is NAGVMQNPRHLVRRRGQEARLRCSPMKGHSHVYWYRQLPEEGLKFMVYLQKENIIDESGMPKERFSAEFPKEGPSILRIQQVVRGDSAAYFCASSQGHNQETQYFGPGTRLLVL.

The V and J genes are TRBV7-2 and TRBJ1-6; 8 positions match TRBD1. The V segment lost 5 bases and the J segment 10 bases; nucleotides outside the gene matches: 10. Looked up from germline, CDR1 is SGHTA and CDR2 is FQGNSA. This CDR3 region has 15 residues. The CDR3 sequence is CASSAATGAGSPLHF. The CDR3 coding sequence is TGTGCCAGCAGCGCAGCGACAGGGGCAGGATCACCCCTCCACTTT. Complete variable domain (other parts from reference TRBV7-2 and TRBJ1-6): GAGVSQSPSNKVTEKGKDVELRCDPISGHTALYWYRQSLGQGLEFLIYFQGNSAPDKSGLPSDRFSAERTGGSVSTLTIQRTQQEDSAVYLCASSAATGAGSPLHFGNGTRLTVT.

The gene calls are TRBV11-2 and TRBJ2-3; possibly TRBD2 for D (6 bases). V lost 4 bases and J 2 bases, leaving 13 bases between the germline ends. Germline assignment: CDR1 SGHAT and CDR2 FQNNGV. The CDR3 is made up of 15 amino acids. CDR3 residues: CASSSVGGTTDTQYF. CDR3 coding DNA: TGTGCCAGCAGCTCAGTTGGAGGGACCACAGATACGCAGTATTTT.

V is TRBV6-4 and J is TRBJ2-7, with D maybe TRBD2 (6 bases). Trimming took 3 bases from V and 3 from J, leaving 15 bases between them. The germline gives CDR1 MRHNA, CDR2 SNTAGT. This CDR3 has 15 residues. The CDR3 loop is CASSEEPGGRYEQYF. In DNA form, the CDR3 reads TGTGCCAGCAGTGAGGAGCCCGGGGGACGCTACGAGCAGTACTTC.